The clone carrying this TCR beta chain was detected only a few times. Its specificity is unknown. Indicated time point: sample taken at primary tumor resection. In each case, whole RNA from tumor, nontumor lung or frozen PBMC was sequenced unsorted. These data are taken from a study of spatial heterogeneity in lung cancer. Overall study: Across tumor regions, counts of TCR transcripts showed a strong correlation with a T cell module score derived from matched bulk RNA-seq.

The CDR3 spans 15 residues. CDR1 is DFQATT and CDR2 is SNEGSKA in the germline V gene (reference sequence). Trimming pared 3 bases from V and 2 bases from J, leaving 14 bases between. Study-wide points: The number of expanded tumor alpha and beta chains correlated with mutation number.

TCR cDNA molecules each had a unique molecular identifier. TCRdb independently ran MiXCR on the 5' RACE reads; one entry per CDR3 protein. Found here are some 15,000 distinct CDR3 sequences, about 5% of them singletons; the top ten hold around 35%. The source material was lung tumor tissue, sampled at surgery. This chain links TRBV20-1 with TRBJ1-5; D perhaps matches TRBD1 (5 bases). The sequence was obtained from a male donor with early-stage non-small cell lung cancer. CDR3 DNA: TGCAGTGCTAGGGGGGGGACTACGGGCAATCAGCCCCAGCATTTT. Translated: CSARGGTTGNQPQHF.